A single sample is the source of the 13 T cell receptor beta chains below, sequenced in a study of cytomegalovirus exposure and HLA in healthy donors. A multiplex PCR was run with 60 Vbeta primers and 13 Jbeta primers. Clones were sequenced by immunoSEQ multiplex PCR, and TCRdb holds only the in-frame ones, with some missing. The data contain some 130,000 clones, approximately 84% of them seen just once; the ten biggest clones take up about 2.5%. Material for sequencing was PBMCs. The receptors were sampled from a boy aged 2 to 10 in good health and CMV-seronegative.

The rearrangement links TRBV7-8 to TRBJ1-1; possibly TRBD1 for D (5 bases). CDR1 is SGHVS and CDR2 is FQNEAQ in the germline V gene. This CDR3 contains 13 residues. V was trimmed by 2 bases and J by 4 bases, leaving 8 bases between them. For the CDR3, the DNA is TGTGCCAGCAGCTTACAGGGAGGCACTGAAGCTTTCTTT. This encodes CASSLQGGTEAFF. The variable domain in full, with the rest retrieved from reference TRBV7-8 and TRBJ1-1, is GAGVSQSPRYKVAKRGQDVALRCDPISGHVSLFWYQQALGQGPEFLTYFQNEAQLDKSGLPSDRFFAERPEGSVSTLKIQRTQQEDSAVYLCASSLQGGTEAFFGQGTRLTVV.

The chain employs TRBV11-2 and TRBJ2-1, with TRBD2 matching over 15 bases. Germline V gene sequence: CDR1 SGHAT, CDR2 FQNNGV. Trimming cost V 2 bases and J 9 bases; bases outside gene matches: 11. The CDR3 covers 18 residues. The CDR3 spells CASSLLGLAGGPSVEQFF. CDR3 DNA sequence: TGTGCCAGCAGCTTACTAGGACTAGCGGGAGGGCCAAGTGTTGAGCAGTTCTTC.

This rearrangement joins TRBV7-9 to TRBJ1-3; 7 nucleotides match TRBD1. The J segment lost 2 bases and the V segment lost 2 bases, leaving 15 bases of the junction unmatched. Germline CDR1 is SEHNR and CDR2 is FQNEAQ (reference sequence). The CDR3 is made up of 19 amino acids. CDR3 sequence (DNA): TGTGCCAGCAGCTTAATGGACAGGAGCCCTCCCGGACCTGGAAACACCATATATTTT. Translating gives CASSLMDRSPPGPGNTIYF.

Regarding this clone: Sequence at one end of the junction differs from germline and may be a read error. The V and J genes are TRBV7-7 and TRBJ2-3; TRBD2 might be the D (6 bases). CDR3 length: 14 amino acids. CDR1 and CDR2 (germline): SSHAT, FNYEAQ (reference sequence). As DNA, the CDR3 is TGTGCTAGCAGCGCCGGGGGTAGCACAGATACGCAGTATTTT. Residues: CASSAGGSTDTQYF.

In its sample, this clone was seen once. The chain uses TRBV23-1 and TRBJ1-5; 7 bases map to TRBD1. TRBV23-1 is labeled an ORF, and its function is uncertain. This CDR3 region has 20 residues. V lost 2 bases to trimming and J lost 0 bases; unmatched junction nucleotides: 16. The CDR3 here is CASSQATYRGGQYSNQPQHF. CDR3 nucleotides: TGCGCCAGCAGTCAAGCTACTTACAGGGGTGGGCAATATAGCAATCAGCCCCAGCATTTT.

This sequence joins TRBV5-6 and TRBJ1-6; D not certain. V was trimmed by 0 bases and J by 17 bases, leaving 18 bases between them. The germline V gene encodes CDR1 SGHDT and CDR2 YYEEEE. This CDR3 has 14 amino acids. Here the CDR3 reads CASSLDPTAAGIHF. DNA for the CDR3: TGTGCCAGCAGCTTGGATCCCACTGCCGCCGGGATCCACTTT.

V and J are TRBV7-8 and TRBJ1-5, with 11 bases that match TRBD1. Germline CDR1 SGHVS, CDR2 FQNEAQ. The ends lost 6 bases at V and 5 bases at J; junction bases unmatched: 6. This CDR3 region has 15 residues. CDR3 nucleotide sequence: TGTGCCAGCAGTCAGGGGACAGGGGGATATCAGCCCCAGCATTTT. This sequence encodes CASSQGTGGYQPQHF.

The chain carries TRBV7-3 and TRBJ2-2; 7 bases are shared with TRBD1. Germline CDR1 SGHTA, CDR2 FQGTGA. The CDR3 length is 15 residues. The V and J ends lost 5 bases and 6 bases, in that order; junction bases with no gene match: 9. The CDR3, as DNA: TGTGCCAGCAGCCGCCGACAGGGTATATCCGGGGAGCTGTTTTTT. Translating it yields CASSRRQGISGELFF.

The chain recombines TRBV6-1 with TRBJ1-3; 8 positions agree with TRBD1. CDR1 and CDR2 (germline): MNHNS, SASEGT. V trimming: 7 bases; J trimming: 0 bases; junction bases outside the gene matches: 5. The CDR3 has 15 amino acids. The DNA for the CDR3 is TGTGCCAGCACCAGGGGGCTGAGCTCTGGAAACACCATATATTTT. Its translation: CASTRGLSSGNTIYF.

The rearrangement joins TRBV15 to TRBJ1-4, with 11 bases fitting TRBD1. V lost 5 bases, J lost 4 bases, and 6 bases stayed unmatched. Looked up from germline, CDR1 is LNHNV and CDR2 is YYDKDF (reference sequence). The CDR3 sequence is 16 residues long. In DNA, the CDR3 is TGTGCCACCAGCCCCGGACAGGGGGCGGGTAATGAAAAACTGTTTTTT. It codes for CATSPGQGAGNEKLFF. Full variable domain (outside the CDR3, taken from reference TRBV15 and TRBJ1-4): DAMVIQNPRYQVTQFGKPVTLSCSQTLNHNVMYWYQQKSSQAPKLLFHYYDKDFNNEADTPDNFQSRRPNTSFCFLDIRSPGLGDTAMYLCATSPGQGAGNEKLFFGSGTQLSVL.

The chain couples TRBV6-5 to TRBJ2-7; D uncertain. Germline CDR1 and CDR2: MNHEY and SVGAGI. The CDR3 is made up of 14 amino acids. Trimming pared 5 bases from V and 2 bases from J, leaving 13 bases between. CDR3 sequence (DNA): TGTGCCAGCAGTCCTTTTAGATCCCCCTACGAGCAGTACTTC. This gives the protein CASSPFRSPYEQYF.

The sample holds one count of this clone. The chain recombines TRBV7-3 with TRBJ2-3; 7 nucleotides align to TRBD2. This CDR3 has 17 amino acids. Per the germline V gene, CDR1 is SGHTA and CDR2 is FQGTGA. J lost 2 bases, V lost 2 bases, and 10 bases had no gene match. CDR3 nucleotide sequence: TGTGCCAGCAGCTTAGGTAGAAGCGGGACGTCCACAGATACGCAGTATTTT. Amino acids: CASSLGRSGTSTDTQYF. Combining the CDR3 with reference TRBV7-3 and TRBJ2-3 gives the whole variable domain GAGVSQTPSNKVTEKGKYVELRCDPISGHTALYWYRQSLGQGPEFLIYFQGTGAADDSGLPNDRFFAVRPEGSVSTLKIQRTERGDSAVYLCASSLGRSGTSTDTQYFGPGTRLTVL.

This rearrangement joins TRBV7-2 to TRBJ1-4; 9 nucleotides align to TRBD1. The CDR3 is 14 residues long. From germline, CDR1 is SGHTA and CDR2 FQGNSA. V gave up 5 bases and J gave up 5 bases; unmatched junction bases: 3. The chain's CDR3 is CASSQDRGNEKLFF. The CDR3 DNA reads as TGTGCCAGCAGCCAAGACAGGGGGAATGAAAAACTGTTTTTT.